The 23 T cell receptor beta chains below were found in one sample sequenced in a study of cytomegalovirus exposure and HLA in healthy donors (dated by TCRdb to between 2016 and 2019). The library came from the immunoSEQ multiplex PCR assay. What TCRdb holds here is the immuneACCESS table cut down to in-frame rearrangements. Part of the clones is not present; checked against another copy, under half of the missing clones reflect an unresolved V gene, and the others are unexplained. This sample comprises 250,000 or so clones, about 88% of them detected only once. 12% of the sample lies in the top ten. Specimen: PBMCs. These receptor sequences come from a man aged 18-30 years in good health and CMV-seropositive.

The V and J genes are TRBV5-6 and TRBJ2-7; 8 bases align to TRBD2. The ends lost 5 bases at V and 2 bases at J; junction bases unmatched: 9. Germline assignment: CDR1 SGHDT and CDR2 YYEEEE. The CDR3 has 15 amino acids. The CDR3 DNA follows: TGTGCCAGCAGTTTTCTAGCGGGCGGAGCCTACGAGCAGTACTTC. Protein: CASSFLAGGAYEQYF.

The J gene is TRBJ1-4, the V gene TRBV19, with 8 positions matching TRBD1. The CDR3 is 17 amino acids. Germline trimming cut 7 bases from V and 4 bases from J; bases unmatched to any gene: 14. Germline-derived CDR1 and CDR2 are LNHDA and SQIVND (reference sequence). The CDR3 is CASNGRGRGLRNEKLFF. In DNA form, the CDR3 reads TGTGCCAGTAACGGGAGGGGCAGGGGGCTTCGTAATGAAAAACTGTTTTTT.

The rearrangement uses TRBV6-1 and TRBJ2-1; TRBD2 might be the D (5 bases). The germline V gene encodes CDR1 MNHNS and CDR2 SASEGT. V lost 6 bases and J lost 9, with 12 bases in between. The CDR3 contains 12 residues. CDR3 sequence reads: CASSLRAGEQFF. The CDR3 coding sequence is TGTGCCAGCAGCCTCCGCGCGGGTGAGCAGTTCTTC.

This rearrangement joins TRBV5-6 to TRBJ2-3; TRBD2 matches at 11 bases. Germline lookup yields CDR1 SGHDT and CDR2 YYEEEE. With V trimmed by 1 base and J by 4 bases, 14 bases remained unmatched. The CDR3 extends over 19 amino acids. DNA for the CDR3: TGTGCCAGCAGCTTGTCGGCGACTAGCGGGATATTCAGGTCAGATACGCAGTATTTT. Its translation: CASSLSATSGIFRSDTQYF.

This CDR3 is CASSLAGGPGTDTQYF. The CDR3, as DNA: TGTGCCAGCAGCTTAGCGGGAGGGCCTGGGACAGATACGCAGTATTTT. J is TRBJ2-3 and V is TRBV11-2, with TRBD2 identical over 8 bases. The CDR3 extends over 16 amino acids. Germline CDR1 SGHAT, CDR2 FQNNGV. V lost 1 base and J lost 3; bases outside the gene matches: 6.

This clone is a singleton in its sample. The V gene is TRBV30, the J gene TRBJ1-1; D is ambiguous. CDR1 and CDR2 (germline): GTSNPN, SVGIG (reference sequence). Between the trimmed V and J ends, which lost 0 bases and 0 bases, there was a span of 5 bases. This CDR3 contains 13 residues. The CDR3 loop reads CAWSVVLNTEAFF. For the CDR3, the DNA is TGTGCCTGGAGTGTGGTCCTGAACACTGAAGCTTTCTTT.

This chain uses TRBV2 with TRBJ1-2; D not resolved. The V gene lost 6 bases and the J gene lost 5 bases, with 7 bases spanning the gap. The CDR3 runs 11 residues. CDR1 is SNHLY and CDR2 is FYNNEI in the germline V gene. CDR3 coding DNA: TGTGCCAGCAGCTCAGTGTATGGCTACACCTTC. As protein: CASSSVYGYTF.

The rearrangement uses TRBV29-1 and TRBJ2-3; possible D gene TRBD1, 6 bases. Deletions cut 0 bases from V and 2 bases from J, with 12 bases between. Germline V lookup: CDR1 SQVTM, CDR2 ANQGSEA. The CDR3 length is 15 residues. Here the CDR3 DNA reads TGCAGCGTTGAAGACAGGCAGGGGTACACAGATACGCAGTATTTT. Amino acid sequence: CSVEDRQGYTDTQYF.

This chain links TRBV5-1 with TRBJ2-3; no definite D call. This CDR3 is built from 14 residues. V was shortened by 4 bases and J by 2 bases, with 11 bases between the two germline ends. Germline CDR1 SGHRS, CDR2 YFSETQ. CDR3 amino acids: CASSTGGSTDTQYF. In DNA, the CDR3 is TGCGCCAGCAGCACCGGCGGATCCACAGATACGCAGTATTTT. Filled out from reference TRBV5-1 and TRBJ2-3, the complete variable domain reads KAGVTQTPRYLIKTRGQQVTLSCSPISGHRSVSWYQQTPGQGLQFLFEYFSETQRNKGNFPGRFSGRQFSNSRSEMNVSTLELGDSALYLCASSTGGSTDTQYFGPGTRLTVL.

The rearrangement joins TRBV2 to TRBJ1-1; D uncertain. V was clipped by 7 bases and J by 1 base, with 13 bases between them. CDR3 length: 14 amino acids. From germline, CDR1 is SNHLY and CDR2 FYNNEI. The CDR3 DNA reads as TGTGCCAGCACCGGAGGGCTTCGGAACACTGAAGCTTTCTTT. This translates into CASTGGLRNTEAFF.

The chain combines TRBV2 with TRBJ1-1; a weak D match, TRBD1 (6 bases). Germline CDR1 is SNHLY and CDR2 is FYNNEI. The CDR3 extends over 13 amino acids. Trimming shortened V by 8 bases and J by 4 bases, and 14 bases separated the two germline ends. CDR3 nucleotide sequence: TGTGCCAGCCGTTCAGGGGTTAGCACTGAAGCTTTCTTT. Residues: CASRSGVSTEAFF.

CDR3 region: CASSSGSQTYTEAFF. CDR3 sequence (DNA): TGTGCCAGTAGTTCCGGGAGCCAGACGTACACTGAAGCTTTCTTT. This chain links TRBV19 with TRBJ1-1; no definite D call. Trimming stripped 5 bases from V and 3 bases from J, with 16 bases between. The CDR3 has 15 residues. The germline V gene has CDR1 LNHDA and CDR2 SQIVND (reference sequence).

The V gene is TRBV19, the J gene TRBJ2-7; 9 positions agree with TRBD2. V was clipped by 4 bases and J by 2 bases; unmatched bases: 3. Germline V gene sequence: CDR1 LNHDA, CDR2 SQIVND (reference sequence). The CDR3 runs 14 residues. The CDR3 DNA is TGTGCCAGTAGTACTCTAGCGGGACCCTACGAGCAGTACTTC. Translated, it gives CASSTLAGPYEQYF.

The chain employs TRBV7-9 and TRBJ2-3; perhaps TRBD2 as D (6 bases). The length of the CDR3 is 14 residues. The V gene lost 1 base and the J gene lost 4 bases, with 9 bases spanning the gap. Germline V gene data show CDR1 as SEHNR and CDR2 as FQNEAQ (reference sequence). The CDR3 region has the DNA TGTGCCAGCAGCTTAGGACTAGTGGCAGATACGCAGTATTTT. It translates to CASSLGLVADTQYF.

This chain's CDR3 is CASSPGGANSYEQYF. Written as DNA, the CDR3 is TGTGCCAGCAGCCCGGGGGGGGCGAATTCCTACGAGCAGTACTTC. The V call is TRBV11-3, the J call TRBJ2-7; TRBD2 matches 8 bases. This CDR3 region has 15 residues. Germline-derived CDR1 and CDR2 are SGHNT and YENEEA. V was clipped by 5 bases and J by 1 base; unmatched bases: 7.

V is TRBV14 and J is TRBJ2-3, with D unresolved. The CDR3 has 16 residues. With 0 bases removed from V and 2 bases from J, the gap between germline ends came to 12 bases. From germline, CDR1 is SGHDN and CDR2 FVKESK. For the CDR3, the DNA is TGTGCCAGCAGCCAAGATTTGGTCCTAAACACAGATACGCAGTATTTT. It codes for CASSQDLVLNTDTQYF.

This chain uses TRBV11-3 with TRBJ1-1; D gene unclear. Per the germline V gene, CDR1 is SGHNT and CDR2 is YENEEA. The CDR3 runs to 14 residues. Trimming removed 0 bases from V and 1 base from J, with 6 bases in between. Written as DNA, the CDR3 is TGTGCCAGCAGCTTAGATGGTAGGAACACTGAAGCTTTCTTT. Translation: CASSLDGRNTEAFF.

The V call is TRBV2, the J call TRBJ1-1; 7 positions agree with TRBD1. Germline CDR1 and CDR2: SNHLY and FYNNEI. The ends lost 7 bases at V and 3 bases at J; junction bases unmatched: 11. This CDR3 has 15 amino acids. CDR3 loop: CASKRGQGVDTEAFF. The CDR3 region has the DNA TGTGCCAGCAAGAGGGGGCAGGGGGTTGACACTGAAGCTTTCTTT.

The sample holds one count of this clone. V and J are TRBV4-1 and TRBJ1-2; a possible D gene is TRBD1 (5 bases). Germline assignment: CDR1 MGHRA and CDR2 YSYEKL. This CDR3 region has 13 residues. Trimming cost V 4 bases and J 4 bases, with 10 bases left between them. The CDR3 nucleotides read TGCGCCAGCAGCCCCCGGGACGGCTATGGCTACACCTTC. Translating gives CASSPRDGYGYTF.

V is TRBV4-2 and J is TRBJ2-1; possibly TRBD1 for D (6 bases). Germline lookup yields CDR1 LGHNA and CDR2 YNFKEQ. CDR3 length: 17 amino acids. Trimming cost V 4 bases and J 0 bases, with 16 bases left between them. This chain's CDR3 is CASSLGLRGTSYNEQFF. The CDR3 DNA sequence: TGTGCCAGCAGCCTGGGCCTGAGGGGGACCTCCTACAATGAGCAGTTCTTC.

The V gene is TRBV4-1, the J gene TRBJ1-2; D not resolved. Looked up from germline, CDR1 is MGHRA and CDR2 is YSYEKL. This CDR3 contains 13 residues. Trimming took 0 bases from V and 8 from J, leaving 10 bases between them. DNA for the CDR3: TGCGCCAGCAGCCAAGAAAGGCAAGGGGGCTACACCTTC. Its protein product is CASSQERQGGYTF.

The CDR3 loop reads CASSRQTGTYEQYF. The CDR3, as DNA: TGTGCCAGCAGTCGACAGACAGGAACCTACGAGCAGTACTTC. The chain couples TRBV5-5 to TRBJ2-7; D might be TRBD1 (6 bases). With 5 bases removed from V and 2 bases from J, the gap between germline ends came to 14 bases. The germline V gene has CDR1 SGHKS and CDR2 YYEKEE (reference sequence). The CDR3 has 14 residues.

In its sample, this clone was seen a few times. This chain joins TRBV4-2 and TRBJ1-2; TRBD1 aligns across 9 bases. After removal of 1 base from V and 0 bases from J, the junction contained 3 bases not matched to a gene. The CDR3 length is 16 residues. CDR1 LGHNA and CDR2 YNFKEQ come from the germline V gene. The DNA for the CDR3 is TGTGCCAGCAGCCAAGGACAGGGGGATTCTAACTATGGCTACACCTTC. Translation gives CASSQGQGDSNYGYTF.